This T cell receptor (beta chain) derives from a study of blood T cells in healthy people across ages. On this clonotype itself: Its antigen remains unknown.

Germline CDR1 and CDR2: SGHNT and YYREEE (reference sequence). The CDR3 totals 13 residues. A second PCR of roughly 7 to 11 cycles used a sample-barcoded 5' primer and a J-beta primer mix. Via MiXCR, TCRdb re-called the 5' RACE reads, giving one row per CDR3 protein. The sample lists roughly 700,000 distinct CDR3 sequences; 32% were seen once. Study-wide results and caveats: Diversity was higher, and naive CD4+ cells more numerous, in long-lived donors than in aged donors.

The sequence was collected from a woman of 80 years or more in good health. The sequenced sample was blood. The chain has TRBV5-4 and TRBJ2-5; D call uncertain. The closer fit of TRBJ2-7 to the DNA end suggests the J call may be wrong. DNA of the CDR3: TGTGCCAGCAGCTTAGAACTAAGAGGCGAGCAGTACTTC. The encoded protein is CASSLELRGEQYF.